The following is a T cell receptor beta chain sequence with its context. The data were taken from a study of blood T cell repertoires in COVID-19. About the study: COVID-19 samples from acute and convalescent phases originated in the United States, Italy and Spain.

CDR3 size: 13 residues. From germline, CDR1 is MDHEN and CDR2 SYDVKM. J lost 4 bases, V lost 7 bases, and 5 bases had no gene match. Authors' data handling: Scientists estimated how many nucleated cells there were by amplifying reference gene primers. Here immunoSEQ multiplex PCR was the method, and the copy in TCRdb shows in-frame clones only, minus some. The V and J calls and the clone size are those of that table, but D and trimming were determined from the DNA. The table records some 240,000 clones, approximately 88% of them present only once. Enrolled during active infection, Seattle patients were then followed longitudinally.

The specimen sequenced was peripheral blood. The receptor was derived from a woman aged 70-85 years with COVID-19, enrolled during active disease. V is TRBV28 and J is TRBJ1-2; 8 bases align to TRBD1. Written as DNA, the CDR3 is TGTGCCAGCATGGCGGGACAGGTCTATGGCTACACCTTC. This sequence encodes CASMAGQVYGYTF.